This T cell receptor beta chain was found in a study of control samples from healthy donors and cancer patients. TCRdb's copy holds only in-frame clones and misses some; the assay was immunoSEQ multiplex PCR. In the table there are 160,000 or so clones, about 90% of which are singletons. Trimming pared 7 bases from V and 6 bases from J, leaving 19 bases between. This CDR3 spans 15 amino acids. Germline CDR1 reads LNHDA; CDR2 reads SQIVND (reference sequence). The sample was blood. The V call is TRBV19, the J call TRBJ2-1; D unresolved. The sequence was obtained from a woman in her 30s in good health. CDR3 residues: CASTLLGSNFNEQFF. As DNA, the CDR3 is TGTGCCAGTACCCTGCTGGGATCCAACTTCAATGAGCAGTTCTTC.